This T cell receptor beta chain was retrieved from a study of T cell responses to AZD1222 COVID-19 vaccine. CDR3 length: 14 residues. CDR1 LNHDA and CDR2 SQIVND come from the germline V gene (reference sequence). Between the trimmed V and J ends, which lost 7 bases and 2 bases, there was a span of 12 bases. Regarding this clone: Its antigen remains unidentified.

TCRdb's copy holds only in-frame clones and misses some; the assay was immunoSEQ multiplex PCR. The sample records about 140,000 clones, approximately 92% being singletons. Study-wide results and limits: Variant regions that are unmutated are reportedly the target of nearly half of spike-specific TCRs. Clonal diversity may have been underestimated in mostly white British donors. Among vaccine-associated CD4 TCRs, coverage spanned spike, with dominance at 160-218 and 743-854.

The source was peripheral blood, collected 28 days after the second AZD1222 dose. The chain recombines TRBV19 with TRBJ1-5; D call uncertain. This receptor was identified in an adult who received the AZD1222 COVID-19 vaccine. CDR3 amino acids: CASNGGLGNQPQHF. For the CDR3, the DNA is TGTGCCAGTAACGGAGGGCTCGGCAATCAGCCCCAGCATTTT.